These T cell receptor beta chains were read from a single sample in a study of technical replicates of blood from a handful of donors. Data came from immunoSEQ multiplex PCR; TCRdb stores just in-frame clones and leaves some out. The repertoire consists of about 100,000 clones, with nearly 96% occurring once and the leading ten covering approximately 0.21%. Sequencing input: T cells isolated from PBMCs. These receptors came from a human donor in good health. CDR3s include the opening cysteine and the closing phenylalanine or tryptophan. The order of the fields is D gene, J gene, V gene, clone size, CDR3 protein, CDR3 DNA. The D gene is left open where the match is weak. Not every row has a clone size; where given, it reads once, few, many or a size class.

. TRBJ2-3 TRBV27 once CASRPAWSLRGTDTQYF TGTGCCAGCAGACCCGCGTGGTCCCTTCGAGGCACAGATACGCAGTATTTT
. TRBJ2-7 TRBV6-5 . CASSLNRDYEQYF TGTGCCAGCAGCCTAAACAGGGACTACGAGCAGTACTTC
TRBD1 TRBJ2-7 TRBV6-1 once CASSEPGQGIEQYF TGTGCCAGCAGTGAGCCGGGACAGGGAATCGAGCAGTACTTC
. TRBJ1-2 TRBV7-9 . CASNAGDGRLGGYTF TGTGCCAGCAACGCCGGGGACGGGAGACTCGGTGGCTACACCTTC
TRBD1 TRBJ1-2 TRBV19 . CASSSGTGVNGYTF TGTGCCAGTAGTTCCGGGACAGGGGTGAATGGCTACACCTTC
. TRBJ1-2 TRBV14 . CASSRGNTGGYTF TGTGCCAGCAGCCGCGGGAACACCGGGGGCTACACCTTC
. TRBJ2-4 TRBV10-3 . CAISEDTTLAKNIQYF TGTGCCATCAGTGAGGACACGACCCTAGCCAAAAACATTCAGTACTTC
TRBD1 TRBJ2-7 TRBV5-1 . CASSLGTGGFDEQYF TGCGCCAGCAGCTTGGGGACAGGGGGCTTCGACGAGCAGTACTTC
TRBD1 TRBJ1-4 TRBV5-4 . CASSYGTGDEKLFF TGTGCCAGCAGCTATGGGACAGGGGATGAAAAACTGTTTTTT
. TRBJ2-7 TRBV29-1 . CSVGARDKYEQYF TGCAGCGTTGGGGCCCGGGACAAATACGAGCAGTACTTC
. TRBJ2-3 TRBV4-2 . CASSQEESSAGTDTQYF TGTGCCAGCAGCCAAGAAGAATCTAGCGCGGGCACAGATACGCAGTATTTT
TRBD2 TRBJ2-1 TRBV4-1 once CASSQRSSGKYEQFF TGCGCCAGCAGCCAGCGCTCCAGCGGGAAATATGAGCAGTTCTTC
. TRBJ2-1 TRBV28 . CASSLVGANEQFF TGTGCCAGCAGTTTAGTTGGGGCCAATGAGCAGTTCTTC
. TRBJ2-3 TRBV7-6 . CASSLPGWGAPFSSTDTQYF TGTGCCAGCAGCTTACCGGGGTGGGGTGCCCCATTTTCTAGCACAGATACGCAGTATTTT
. TRBJ1-1 TRBV7-8 once CASSLTVETEAFF TGTGCCAGCAGCTTAACCGTCGAGACTGAAGCTTTCTTT
TRBD1 TRBJ1-3 TRBV5-1 . CASSLTGDSGNTIYF TGCGCCAGCAGCTTGACAGGGGACTCTGGAAACACCATATATTTT
. TRBJ2-5 TRBV18 once CASSSPSSAPFPRQETQYF TGTGCCAGCTCATCACCGTCCAGTGCCCCGTTCCCGCGGCAAGAGACCCAGTACTTC
. TRBJ2-2 TRBV6-1 . CASSELGELFF TGTGCCAGCAGTGAACTTGGGGAGCTGTTTTTT
TRBD1 TRBJ1-1 TRBV2 . CANKQGWRAEAFF TGTGCCAACAAACAGGGGTGGCGAGCCGAAGCTTTCTTT
. TRBJ2-5 TRBV7-9 . CASSLPQGKETQYF TGTGCCAGCAGCTTGCCTCAGGGAAAAGAGACCCAGTACTTC
. TRBJ1-1 TRBV29-1 . CSVTGWVSAEAFF TGCAGCGTGACAGGATGGGTAAGCGCTGAAGCTTTCTTT
TRBD1 TRBJ1-1 TRBV6-4 once CASRQGLNTEAFF TGTGCCAGCAGACAGGGGCTGAACACTGAAGCTTTCTTT
TRBD2 TRBJ2-5 TRBV9 . CASSGPLAGGNQETQYF TGTGCCAGCAGCGGCCCTCTAGCGGGGGGGAATCAAGAGACCCAGTACTTC
. TRBJ1-2 TRBV6-1 . CASSSGGGYTF TGTGCCAGCAGTTCCGGAGGGGGCTACACCTTC
. TRBJ2-1 TRBV5-1 . CASSSGGYTRGTEQFF TGCGCCAGCAGCTCGGGCGGGTATACCCGGGGAACTGAGCAGTTCTTC
TRBD1 TRBJ1-1 TRBV4-1 . CASSQDRQGAHFAEAFF TGCGCCAGCAGCCAGGATAGACAGGGGGCGCATTTCGCTGAAGCTTTCTTT
TRBD2 TRBJ2-3 TRBV11-2 . CASSPRGEVTQYF TGTGCCAGCAGCCCCCGGGGGGAAGTTACGCAGTATTTT
TRBD1 TRBJ1-1 TRBV29-1 once CSAGGQAVEAFF TGCAGCGCGGGGGGACAGGCGGTTGAAGCTTTCTTT
TRBD1 TRBJ1-4 TRBV7-6 . CASSGQGGLEKLFF TGTGCCAGCAGTGGACAGGGAGGGTTGGAAAAACTGTTTTTT
TRBD2 TRBJ2-7 TRBV11-2 . CASSLGRDGGRRKQYF TGTGCCAGCAGCTTAGGCCGGGACGGGGGGAGACGAAAGCAGTACTTC
. TRBJ1-6 TRBV7-9 once CASSLVRSSYNSPLHF TGTGCCAGCAGCTTAGTTCGGAGTTCCTATAATTCACCCCTCCACTTT
. TRBJ1-5 TRBV7-6 . CASSLSSGGGQPQHF TGTGCCAGCAGCTTATCCTCAGGTGGGGGCCAGCCCCAGCATTTT
. TRBJ2-3 TRBV7-2 . CASSAASSRTDTQYF TGTGCCAGCAGCGCCGCTAGTAGTAGGACAGATACGCAGTATTTT
. TRBJ2-3 TRBV15 . CATSGIPPAGARSPRDTQYF TGTGCCACCAGCGGGATCCCCCCGGCGGGGGCCCGTTCCCCCCGGGATACGCAGTATTTT
. TRBJ2-7 TRBV11-2 . CASSPGSGDSYEQYF TGTGCCAGCAGCCCGGGAAGTGGAGACTCCTACGAGCAGTACTTC
TRBD2 TRBJ2-7 TRBV5-1 . CASSPIAGIDEQYF TGCGCCAGCAGCCCGATAGCGGGAATCGACGAGCAGTACTTC
TRBD1 TRBJ1-2 TRBV5-6 once CASSLQGAPLYGYTF TGTGCCAGCAGCTTACAGGGGGCGCCCCTGTATGGCTACACCTTC
. TRBJ1-2 TRBV9 . CASSPRANYGYTF TGTGCCAGCAGCCCCCGGGCTAACTATGGCTACACCTTC
. TRBJ2-5 TRBV14 . CASSQDWALTQYF TGTGCCAGCAGCCAAGATTGGGCTCTGACCCAGTACTTC
. TRBJ2-3 TRBV25-1 . CASSDPADPTDTQYF TGTGCCAGCAGTGACCCAGCGGACCCTACAGATACGCAGTATTTT
. TRBJ2-7 TRBV2 . CASSEQGFPYEQYF TGTGCCAGCAGTGAACAGGGATTTCCCTACGAGCAGTACTTC
TRBD2 TRBJ2-1 TRBV7-9 . CASSLGLAGASYNEQFF TGTGCCAGCAGCTTAGGACTAGCGGGGGCCAGCTACAATGAGCAGTTCTTC
TRBD2 TRBJ2-5 TRBV27 . CASSWGGPETQYF TGTGCCAGCAGCTGGGGGGGTCCAGAGACCCAGTACTTC
TRBD2 TRBJ2-5 TRBV11-2 . CASSLGLAGGGGETQYF TGTGCCAGCAGCTTAGGGCTAGCGGGAGGGGGGGGAGAGACCCAGTACTTC
. TRBJ2-1 TRBV28 . CASSYQNPYNEQFF TGTGCCAGCAGTTACCAGAACCCCTACAATGAGCAGTTCTTC
. TRBJ2-5 TRBV30 . CAWTRGKGETQYF TGTGCCTGGACTAGGGGAAAGGGGGAGACCCAGTACTTC
. TRBJ2-5 TRBV7-8 . CASSLSRRPGETQYF TGTGCCAGCAGCTTATCCAGGCGGCCGGGGGAGACCCAGTACTTC
TRBD2 TRBJ2-1 TRBV29-1 . CSVEEGAGGSYNEQFF TGCAGCGTTGAAGAGGGCGCGGGGGGGTCCTACAATGAGCAGTTCTTC
. TRBJ2-7 TRBV4-1 . CASSQVGLAEYEQYF TGCGCCAGCAGCCAAGTTGGATTAGCGGAATACGAGCAGTACTTC
TRBD2 TRBJ2-7 TRBV27 . CASSLGGTSGIYEQYF TGTGCCAGCAGTCTGGGGGGGACTAGCGGGATCTACGAGCAGTACTTC
. TRBJ2-5 TRBV28 . CASTLVGETQYF TGTGCCAGCACCCTCGTTGGCGAGACCCAGTACTTC
. TRBJ1-1 TRBV30 few CAWSAYDPEAFF TGTGCCTGGAGTGCCTACGATCCTGAAGCTTTCTTT
TRBD2 TRBJ2-3 TRBV13 . CASSLVGGRGYTDTQYF TGTGCCAGCAGCTTAGTGGGAGGGCGCGGATACACAGATACGCAGTATTTT
TRBD1 TRBJ1-2 TRBV6-1 . CASRGTGFDYGYTF TGTGCCAGCAGGGGGACAGGGTTTGACTATGGCTACACCTTC
. TRBJ1-6 TRBV5-1 . CASSLKQGANSPLHF TGCGCCAGCAGCTTAAAACAGGGAGCTAATTCACCCCTCCACTTT
. TRBJ2-3 TRBV5-4 . CASSLERGTDTQYF TGTGCCAGCAGCTTGGAGCGGGGCACAGATACGCAGTATTTT
TRBD1 TRBJ2-5 TRBV30 . CAWTAGGRETQYF TGTGCCTGGACTGCAGGGGGTCGAGAGACCCAGTACTTC
TRBD2 TRBJ2-1 TRBV4-1 . CASSQGPSGFGEQFF TGCGCCAGCAGCCAAGGTCCTAGCGGCTTCGGTGAGCAGTTCTTC
. TRBJ1-3 TRBV5-4 once CASSLVPIPGNTIYF TGTGCCAGCAGCTTGGTCCCCATCCCTGGAAACACCATATATTTT
. TRBJ2-7 TRBV11-2 . CASSLDRGGREQYF TGTGCCAGCAGCTTAGATCGCGGAGGGAGAGAGCAGTACTTC